The present entry profiles one T cell receptor beta chain with its context. Its antigen is not known. The J segment lost 4 bases and the V segment lost 0 bases, leaving 4 bases of the junction unmatched. The CDR3 covers 14 residues. From germline, CDR1 is SGDLS and CDR2 YYNGEE. This record comes from a study of graft-versus-host responses after intestinal transplantation. Study-wide results and limits: After transplant, early declines in HvG clones were associated with peak levels of circulating GvH clones.

Grafts had their tissue processed, releasing intraepithelial and lamina propria lymphocytes. Assay used: immunoSEQ multiplex PCR; TCRdb lists only in-frame clones, some missing. This sample has around 7,700 clones, with roughly 80% found just once. The chain joins TRBV9 to TRBJ2-7; 7 bases match TRBD2. The TCR was taken from a human patient who received an intestinal transplant, so some T cells may come from the graft donor. The sequenced sample was ileum tissue, obtained approximately 220 days after intestinal transplant. The CDR3 loop reads CASSVGEGQYEQYF. The CDR3 coding sequence is TGTGCCAGCAGCGTAGGGGAGGGGCAGTACGAGCAGTACTTC.